This TCR beta chain comes out of a study of cytomegalovirus exposure and HLA in healthy donors. The repertoire was sequenced with immunoSEQ multiplex PCR; TCRdb's copy has only in-frame clones and lacks some. The top ten clones hold around 9% of a sample with 150,000 or so clones, nearly 90% of them seen once. The CDR3 contains 14 residues. Germline V gene data show CDR1 as KGHSH and CDR2 as LQKENI. The V end was cut by 3 bases, the J end by 9 bases, with 15 bases between. This TCR was sampled from a woman in her late teens or twenties in good health and CMV-seropositive. Material for sequencing was PBMCs. The chain links TRBV18 to TRBJ2-1; D remains ambiguous. As DNA, the CDR3 is TGTGCCAGCTCACCGGCGATAGCAAGTGGTGAGCAGTTCTTC. Residues: CASSPAIASGEQFF.